Presented here are 23 T cell receptor beta chains from one specimen sequenced in a study of OX40 agonist ivuxolimab in advanced cancers. TCRdb's table, derived via immunoSEQ multiplex PCR, lists solely in-frame clones and lacks some. Among tens of thousands of clones listed, about 89% were seen once. The starting material was CD4+ or CD8+ T cells sorted from blood, obtained in a trial of the OX40 agonist ivuxolimab. Receptor source: an adult with an advanced solid tumor such as melanoma, head and neck, liver or kidney cancer.

V usage is TRBV29-1 and J usage is TRBJ2-5; D possibly uses TRBD1 or TRBD2 (5 bases each). The germline CDR1 and CDR2 sequences are SQVTM and ANQGSEA. This CDR3 region has 11 residues. The germline V and J ends were trimmed by 4 bases and 7 bases, with 10 bases remaining between them. The DNA for the CDR3 is TGCAGCGTTGGGGGGTCAGCGACCCAGTACTTC. Translating gives CSVGGSATQYF.

This clone was counted only a few times. The V call is TRBV4-1, the J call TRBJ1-1; unclear D gene. The germline V gene encodes CDR1 MGHRA and CDR2 YSYEKL. The V gene lost 4 bases and the J gene lost 1 base, with 7 bases spanning the gap. CDR3 length: 13 residues. CDR3 region: CASSPTSNTEAFF. CDR3 sequence (DNA): TGCGCCAGCAGCCCGACATCGAACACTGAAGCTTTCTTT.

The chain uses TRBV19 and TRBJ2-7; tentative D call: TRBD1 (8 bases). The germline CDR1 and CDR2 sequences are LNHDA and SQIVND (reference sequence). The CDR3 covers 13 residues. Trimming removed 6 bases at V and 5 bases at J, with 14 bases between. DNA for the CDR3: TGTGCCAGTAGCGAACAGGGGGGGCACGAGCAGTACTTC. Its translation: CASSEQGGHEQYF.

The V call is TRBV14, the J call TRBJ2-5, with unresolved D. CDR1 and CDR2 (germline): SGHDN, FVKESK. The CDR3 is made up of 12 amino acids. Trimming stripped 3 bases from V and 4 bases from J, with 6 bases between. CDR3 sequence reads: CASSHVLETQYF. CDR3 nucleotides: TGTGCCAGCAGCCACGTATTAGAGACCCAGTACTTC. Looking up the rest from reference TRBV14 and TRBJ2-5 gives the full variable domain: EAGVTQFPSHSVIEKGQTVTLRCDPISGHDNLYWYRRVMGKEIKFLLHFVKESKQDESGMPNNRFLAERTGGTYSTLKVQPAELEDSGVYFCASSHVLETQYFGPGTRLLVL.

This clone showed up just once. CDR3 sequence reads: CASSFPESSYNEQFF. The CDR3 DNA reads TGTGCCAGCAGCTTCCCGGAGAGCTCCTACAATGAGCAGTTCTTC. The V gene is TRBV7-3, the J gene TRBJ2-1; D not resolved. Between the trimmed V and J ends, which lost 3 bases and 0 bases, there was a span of 9 bases. This CDR3 has 15 residues. The germline gives CDR1 SGHTA, CDR2 FQGTGA.

V and J are TRBV28 and TRBJ2-7; 10 nucleotides agree with TRBD1. Germline loops: CDR1 MDHEN, CDR2 SYDVKM. The J segment lost 3 bases and the V segment lost 2 bases, leaving 4 bases of the junction unmatched. The CDR3 has 15 residues. The CDR3 sequence: CASSLMGQGSYEQYF. In nucleotides, the CDR3 is TGTGCCAGCAGTTTAATGGGACAGGGGAGCTACGAGCAGTACTTC.

V gene TRBV6-5 combines with J gene TRBJ1-3; D may be TRBD1 (5 bases). V dropped 6 bases and J dropped 9 bases, with 18 bases sitting between them. Germline V lookup: CDR1 MNHEY, CDR2 SVGAGI. This CDR3 has 14 amino acids. CDR3 nucleotides: TGTGCCAGCAGCCCAGGGTACTCTAAGTCCACCATATATTTT. Amino acids: CASSPGYSKSTIYF.

The chain is built from TRBV6-5 and TRBJ2-7; 9 nucleotides align to TRBD1. The CDR3 totals 15 residues. V was clipped by 1 base and J by 2 bases; unmatched bases: 3. Germline V lookup: CDR1 MNHEY, CDR2 SVGAGI. CDR3 region: CASSYFDRGAYEQYF. The CDR3 DNA reads TGTGCCAGCAGTTACTTTGACAGGGGGGCCTACGAGCAGTACTTC.

This clone was detected once. The chain links TRBV7-9 to TRBJ2-1; D might be TRBD2 (6 bases). The CDR3 totals 13 residues. Germline lookup yields CDR1 SEHNR and CDR2 FQNEAQ (reference sequence). Trimming shortened V by 4 bases and J by 12 bases, and 16 bases separated the two germline ends. The CDR3 bases are TGTGCCAGCAGCTCCGGGGGAGGCAGCGGGCAGTTCTTC. Translated: CASSSGGGSGQFF.

V usage is TRBV19 and J usage is TRBJ1-4; D is unclear. V lost 9 bases and J lost 2, with 10 bases in between. This CDR3 has 13 amino acids. Germline values: CDR1 LNHDA, CDR2 SQIVND (reference sequence). The CDR3 region has the DNA TGTGCCAGCGCCGATGAGACTAATGAAAAACTGTTTTTT. It translates to CASADETNEKLFF. The full variable domain, in which reference TRBV19 and TRBJ1-4 provide the parts outside the CDR3, is DGGITQSPKYLFRKEGQNVTLSCEQNLNHDAMYWYRQDPGQGLRLIYYSQIVNDFQKGDIAEGYSVSREKKESFPLTVTSAQKNPTAFYLCASADETNEKLFFGSGTQLSVL.

CDR3 sequence reads: CASSSGLLPGNTIYF. The CDR3 nucleotides read TGTGCCAGCAGCTCGGGACTGCTCCCTGGAAACACCATATATTTT. This chain links TRBV7-7 with TRBJ1-3; D may be TRBD1 (5 bases). The CDR3 is made up of 15 amino acids. The germline V gene has CDR1 SSHAT and CDR2 FNYEAQ (reference sequence). V lost 4 bases and J lost 2, with 12 bases in between. The whole variable domain, remainder taken from reference TRBV7-7 and TRBJ1-3, is GAGVSQSPRYKVTKRGQDVTLRCDPISSHATLYWYQQALGQGPEFLTYFNYEAQPDKSGLPSDRFSAERPEGSISTLTIQRTEQRDSAMYRCASSSGLLPGNTIYFGEGSWLTVV.

This clone was seen more than once but under ten times. The rearrangement uses TRBV6-6 and TRBJ2-7; D perhaps matches TRBD2 (6 bases). The CDR3 extends over 12 amino acids. Trimming took 6 bases from V and 7 from J, leaving 13 bases between them. Germline V lookup: CDR1 MNHNY, CDR2 SVGAGI (reference sequence). The CDR3, as DNA: TGTGCCAGCAGCCAGACTAGTGCGGAGCAGTACTTC. Residues: CASSQTSAEQYF.

The chain employs TRBV30 and TRBJ2-3; D is unclear. Trimming took 4 bases from V and 4 from J, leaving 9 bases between them. The germline gives CDR1 GTSNPN, CDR2 SVGIG (reference sequence). This CDR3 has 12 residues. This CDR3 is CAWNPGADTQYF. The CDR3 nucleotides read TGTGCCTGGAATCCCGGCGCAGATACGCAGTATTTT. The variable domain in full, completed from reference TRBV30 and TRBJ2-3, reads SQTIHQWPATLVQPVGSPLSLECTVEGTSNPNLYWYRQAAGRGLQLLFYSVGIGQISSEVPQNLSASRPQDRQFILSSKKLLLSDSGFYLCAWNPGADTQYFGPGTRLTVL.

The chain combines TRBV18 with TRBJ2-1; D possibly corresponds to TRBD2 (5 bases). The CDR3 runs 15 residues. The V and J ends lost 2 bases and 6 bases respectively, with 14 bases between them. CDR1 is KGHSH and CDR2 is LQKENI in the germline V gene. CDR3 residues: CASSPIEGVGNEQFF. The DNA of the CDR3 is TGTGCCAGCTCACCAATCGAGGGAGTGGGCAATGAGCAGTTCTTC. The whole variable domain, filled in from reference TRBV18 and TRBJ2-1, reads NAGVMQNPRHLVRRRGQEARLRCSPMKGHSHVYWYRQLPEEGLKFMVYLQKENIIDESGMPKERFSAEFPKEGPSILRIQQVVRGDSAAYFCASSPIEGVGNEQFFGPGTRLTVL.

This clone was seen a single time. This chain links TRBV5-1 with TRBJ2-2, with D possibly matching TRBD1 (6 bases). The CDR3 sequence is 15 residues long. The V end was cut by 4 bases, the J end by 0 bases, with 10 bases between. Germline assignment: CDR1 SGHRS and CDR2 YFSETQ. CDR3 bases: TGCGCCAGCAGCGGGGGCTCCGCGAACACCGGGGAGCTGTTTTTT. Amino acid sequence: CASSGGSANTGELFF. The full variable domain, completed using reference TRBV5-1 and TRBJ2-2, is KAGVTQTPRYLIKTRGQQVTLSCSPISGHRSVSWYQQTPGQGLQFLFEYFSETQRNKGNFPGRFSGRQFSNSRSEMNVSTLELGDSALYLCASSGGSANTGELFFGEGSRLTVL.

This chain links TRBV5-1 with TRBJ2-1; 10 bases fit TRBD2. V lost 3 bases to trimming and J lost 3 bases; unmatched junction nucleotides: 6. Germline lookup yields CDR1 SGHRS and CDR2 YFSETQ. There are 16 residues in the CDR3. DNA of the CDR3: TGCGCCAGCAGCTCCGGAGCGGGAGGGATCTACAATGAGCAGTTCTTC. Amino acid sequence: CASSSGAGGIYNEQFF.

V is TRBV6-1 and J is TRBJ1-2, with unresolved D. The CDR3 is 14 residues long. The V and J ends lost 4 bases and 1 base respectively, with 10 bases between them. CDR1 MNHNS and CDR2 SASEGT come from the germline V gene. CDR3 nucleotide sequence: TGTGCCAGCAGTGTAGGCAGAAATAACTATGGCTACACCTTC. This codes for CASSVGRNNYGYTF.

V is TRBV5-3 and J is TRBJ2-7; no reliable D call. TRBV5-3 is an open reading frame whose function is uncertain. The length of the CDR3 is 14 residues. V lost 2 bases and J lost 0, with 9 bases in between. This CDR3 reads CARSFTLSSYEQYF. CDR3 bases: TGTGCCAGAAGCTTCACACTATCCTCCTACGAGCAGTACTTC.

V is TRBV25-1 and J is TRBJ2-3; 9 nucleotides line up with TRBD2. This CDR3 contains 18 residues. Germline values: CDR1 MGHDK, CDR2 SYGVNS. V dropped 3 bases and J dropped 6; count of bases not matched to a gene: 16. The CDR3: CASSEPRLAGSRGDTQYF. The CDR3 region has the DNA TGTGCCAGCAGTGAGCCGCGGCTAGCGGGATCACGGGGGGATACGCAGTATTTT.

CDR3 region: CASSLGQGHTGELFF. The CDR3 DNA reads as TGTGCCAGCAGCTTAGGACAGGGACACACCGGGGAGCTGTTTTTT. The genes are TRBV7-3 and TRBJ2-2; 8 bases map to TRBD1. The CDR3 extends over 15 amino acids. From germline, CDR1 is SGHTA and CDR2 FQGTGA. The V and J ends lost 2 bases and 3 bases, in that order; junction bases with no gene match: 2.

This chain uses TRBV14 with TRBJ2-7, with D perhaps TRBD2 (6 bases). V lost 3 bases to trimming and J lost 4 bases, with 19 bases between them. CDR3 length: 16 amino acids. Germline V gene data show CDR1 as SGHDN and CDR2 as FVKESK. The CDR3 region is CASSQGGPGELYEQYF. The DNA for the CDR3 is TGTGCCAGCAGCCAGGGGGGACCGGGAGAGCTATACGAGCAGTACTTC.

The CDR3 sequence is CASSPRGLAGGSREQFF. The CDR3 DNA follows: TGTGCCAGCAGCCCCCGAGGGCTAGCGGGCGGATCCCGTGAGCAGTTCTTC. V usage is TRBV7-9 and J usage is TRBJ2-1; 8 bases line up with TRBD2. Germline trimming cut 5 bases from V and 9 bases from J; bases unmatched to any gene: 18. The CDR3 is 17 amino acids. Germline V CDR1 and CDR2: SEHNR, FQNEAQ (reference sequence).

The chain carries TRBV7-8 and TRBJ2-7; D is perhaps TRBD1 (6 bases). Germline CDR1 reads SGHVS; CDR2 reads FQNEAQ. This CDR3 is 14 amino acids long. V was clipped by 3 bases and J by 0 bases, with 9 bases between them. Here the CDR3 reads CASSLDSYSYEQYF. Written as DNA, the CDR3 is TGTGCCAGCAGCTTGGACAGTTACTCCTACGAGCAGTACTTC.